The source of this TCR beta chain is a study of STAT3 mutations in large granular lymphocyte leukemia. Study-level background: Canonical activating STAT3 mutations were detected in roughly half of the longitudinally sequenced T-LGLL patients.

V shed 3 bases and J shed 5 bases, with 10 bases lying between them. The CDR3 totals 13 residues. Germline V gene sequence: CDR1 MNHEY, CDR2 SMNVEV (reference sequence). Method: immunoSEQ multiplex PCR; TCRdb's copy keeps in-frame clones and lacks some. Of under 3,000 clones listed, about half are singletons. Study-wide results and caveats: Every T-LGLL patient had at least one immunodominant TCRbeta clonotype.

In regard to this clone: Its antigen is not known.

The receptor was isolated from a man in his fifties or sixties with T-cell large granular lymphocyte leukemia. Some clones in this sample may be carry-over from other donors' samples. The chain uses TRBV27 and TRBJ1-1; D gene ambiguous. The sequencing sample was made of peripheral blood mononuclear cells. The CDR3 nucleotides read TGTGCCAGCAGTTTGCGAAGGGTGACTGAAGCTTTCTTT. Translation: CASSLRRVTEAFF.